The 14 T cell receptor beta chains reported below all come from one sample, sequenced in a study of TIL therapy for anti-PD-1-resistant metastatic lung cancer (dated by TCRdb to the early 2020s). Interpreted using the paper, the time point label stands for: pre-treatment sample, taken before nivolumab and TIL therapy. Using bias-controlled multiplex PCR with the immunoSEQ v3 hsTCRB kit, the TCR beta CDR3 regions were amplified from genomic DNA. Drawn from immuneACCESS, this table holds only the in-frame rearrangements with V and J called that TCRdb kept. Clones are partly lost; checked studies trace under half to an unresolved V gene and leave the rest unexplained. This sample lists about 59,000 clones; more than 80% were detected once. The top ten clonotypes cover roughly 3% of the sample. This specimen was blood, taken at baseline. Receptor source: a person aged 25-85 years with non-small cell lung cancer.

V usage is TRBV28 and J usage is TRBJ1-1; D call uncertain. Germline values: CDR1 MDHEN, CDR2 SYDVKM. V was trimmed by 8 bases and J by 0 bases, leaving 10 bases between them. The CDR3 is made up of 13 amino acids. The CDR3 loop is CASSRVMNTEAFF. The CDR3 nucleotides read TGTGCCAGCTCAAGAGTCATGAACACTGAAGCTTTCTTT. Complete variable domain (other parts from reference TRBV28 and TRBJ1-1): DVKVTQSSRYLVKRTGEKVFLECVQDMDHENMFWYRQDPGLGLRLIYFSYDVKMKEKGDIPEGYSVSREKKERFSLILESASTNQTSMYLCASSRVMNTEAFFGQGTRLTVV.

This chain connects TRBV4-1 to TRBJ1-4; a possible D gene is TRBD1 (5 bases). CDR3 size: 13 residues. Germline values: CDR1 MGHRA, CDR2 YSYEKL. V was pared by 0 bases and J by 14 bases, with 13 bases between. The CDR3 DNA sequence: TGCGCCAGCAGCCAAGAAGGGGCAGGGAGCCTGTTTTTT. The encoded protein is CASSQEGAGSLFF.

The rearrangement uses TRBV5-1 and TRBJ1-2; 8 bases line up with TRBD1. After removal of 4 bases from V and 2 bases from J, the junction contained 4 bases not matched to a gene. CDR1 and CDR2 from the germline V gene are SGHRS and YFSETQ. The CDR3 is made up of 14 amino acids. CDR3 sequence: CASSPDRVNYGYTF. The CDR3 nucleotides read TGCGCCAGCAGCCCGGACAGGGTCAACTATGGCTACACCTTC.

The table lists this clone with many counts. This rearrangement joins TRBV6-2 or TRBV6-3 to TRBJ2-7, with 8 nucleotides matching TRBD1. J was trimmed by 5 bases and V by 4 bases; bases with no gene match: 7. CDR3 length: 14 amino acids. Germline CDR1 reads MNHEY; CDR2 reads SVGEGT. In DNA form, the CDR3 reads TGTGCCAGCAGTTCACAGGGGGAAATGGACGAGCAGTACTTC. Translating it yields CASSSQGEMDEQYF.

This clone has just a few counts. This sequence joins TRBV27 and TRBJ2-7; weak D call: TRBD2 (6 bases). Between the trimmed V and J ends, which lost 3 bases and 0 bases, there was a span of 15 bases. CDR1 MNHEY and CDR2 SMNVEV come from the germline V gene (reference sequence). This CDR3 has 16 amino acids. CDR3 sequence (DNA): TGTGCCAGCAGTTTTACCCGGGACTCCAGCTCCTACGAGCAGTACTTC. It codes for CASSFTRDSSSYEQYF.

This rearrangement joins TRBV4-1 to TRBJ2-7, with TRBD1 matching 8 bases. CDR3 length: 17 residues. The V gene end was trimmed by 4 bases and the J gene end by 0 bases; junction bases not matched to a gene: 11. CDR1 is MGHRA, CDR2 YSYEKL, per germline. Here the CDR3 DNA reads TGCGCCAGCAGCCGCACCACACAGGGGGGAAGCTCCTACGAGCAGTACTTC. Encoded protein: CASSRTTQGGSSYEQYF.

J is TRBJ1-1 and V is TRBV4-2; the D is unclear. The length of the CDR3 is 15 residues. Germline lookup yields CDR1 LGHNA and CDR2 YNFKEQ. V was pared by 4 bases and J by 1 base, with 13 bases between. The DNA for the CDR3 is TGTGCCAGCAGCCCGGGATTTTCCTCGAACACTGAAGCTTTCTTT. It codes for CASSPGFSSNTEAFF.

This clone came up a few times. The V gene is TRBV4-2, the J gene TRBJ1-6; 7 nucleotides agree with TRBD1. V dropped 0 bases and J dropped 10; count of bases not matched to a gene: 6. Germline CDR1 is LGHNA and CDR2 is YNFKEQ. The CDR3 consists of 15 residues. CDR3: CASSQDLQGQSPLHF. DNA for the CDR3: TGTGCCAGCAGCCAAGATCTACAGGGGCAGTCACCCCTCCACTTT.

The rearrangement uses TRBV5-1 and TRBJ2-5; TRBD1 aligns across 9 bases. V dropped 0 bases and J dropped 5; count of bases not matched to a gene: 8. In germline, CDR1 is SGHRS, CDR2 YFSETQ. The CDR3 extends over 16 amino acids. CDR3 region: CASSLEPGQGSETQYF. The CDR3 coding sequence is TGCGCCAGCAGCTTGGAACCGGGACAGGGATCGGAGACCCAGTACTTC.

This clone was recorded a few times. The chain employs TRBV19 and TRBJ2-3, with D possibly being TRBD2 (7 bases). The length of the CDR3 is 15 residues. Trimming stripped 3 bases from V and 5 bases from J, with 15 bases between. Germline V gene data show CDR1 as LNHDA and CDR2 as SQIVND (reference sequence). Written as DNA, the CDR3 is TGTGCCAGTAGTATTGGGGGGGGGCCGGGAGATACGCAGTATTTT. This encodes CASSIGGGPGDTQYF.

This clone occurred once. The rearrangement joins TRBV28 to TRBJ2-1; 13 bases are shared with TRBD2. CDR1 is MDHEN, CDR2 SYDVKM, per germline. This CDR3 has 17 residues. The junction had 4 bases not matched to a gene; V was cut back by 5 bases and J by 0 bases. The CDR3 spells CASSTTSGRTSYNEQFF. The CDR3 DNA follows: TGTGCCAGCAGTACGACTAGCGGGAGGACCTCCTACAATGAGCAGTTCTTC.

CDR3 in amino acids: CASTGFDFLNNEQFF. DNA for the CDR3: TGTGCCAGCACGGGGTTTGATTTTCTAAACAATGAGCAGTTCTTC. The gene calls are TRBV28 and TRBJ2-1, with D possibly matching TRBD2 (5 bases). Trimming stripped 7 bases from V and 5 bases from J, with 18 bases between. Per the germline V gene, CDR1 is MDHEN and CDR2 is SYDVKM. The CDR3 is made up of 15 amino acids. Supplemented by reference TRBV28 and TRBJ2-1, the full variable domain reads DVKVTQSSRYLVKRTGEKVFLECVQDMDHENMFWYRQDPGLGLRLIYFSYDVKMKEKGDIPEGYSVSREKKERFSLILESASTNQTSMYLCASTGFDFLNNEQFFGPGTRLTVL.

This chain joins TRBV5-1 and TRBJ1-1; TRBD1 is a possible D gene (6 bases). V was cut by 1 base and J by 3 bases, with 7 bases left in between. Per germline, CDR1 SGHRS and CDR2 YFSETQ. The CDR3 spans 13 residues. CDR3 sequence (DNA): TGCGCCAGCAGCTTGCAGGGGTACACTGAAGCTTTCTTT. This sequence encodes CASSLQGYTEAFF.

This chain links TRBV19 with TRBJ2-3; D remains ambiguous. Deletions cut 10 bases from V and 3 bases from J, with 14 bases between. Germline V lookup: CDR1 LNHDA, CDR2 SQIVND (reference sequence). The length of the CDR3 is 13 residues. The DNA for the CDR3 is TGTGCCACCTCCACCGGGTCTACAGATACGCAGTATTTT. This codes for CATSTGSTDTQYF.